The next 18 T cell receptor beta chains were all read from a single sample in a study of T cell repertoires in cytomegalovirus infection. These receptors have no identified antigens. Each CDR3 protein is one row after TCRdb ran MiXCR on the reads. Found here are about 830,000 distinct CDR3 sequences, 30% to 35% of them singletons; the top ten hold 12%. The sample in question was cultured CD8+ T cells from PBMCs, obtained from culture after CMV antigen stimulation. These receptors all stem from a human donor in good health (CMV status not recorded). Some clones in this sample may be carry-over from other donors' samples.

The genes are TRBV19 and TRBJ2-1; D gene unclear. The V end was cut by 2 bases, the J end by 4 bases, with 9 bases between. There are 14 residues in the CDR3. The germline V gene encodes CDR1 LNHDA and CDR2 SQIVND (reference sequence). The CDR3 protein is CASSIRARYNEQFF. The CDR3 region has the DNA TGTGCCAGTAGTATACGGGCCCGATACAATGAGCAGTTCTTC.

The rearrangement uses TRBV24-1 and TRBJ2-5; D unresolved. The V gene's germline CDR1 is KGHDR and CDR2 SFDVKD. The V end was cut by 5 bases, the J end by 5 bases, with 11 bases between. The CDR3 contains 13 residues. CDR3 DNA sequence: TGTGCCACCAGTGTAGGGCTCGGGGAGACCCAGTACTTC. This encodes CATSVGLGETQYF.

The chain employs TRBV6-6 and TRBJ1-1, with D hard to call. CDR1 is MNHNY, CDR2 SVGAGI, per germline (reference sequence). V shed 5 bases and J shed 3 bases, with 19 bases lying between them. CDR3 length: 16 amino acids. The CDR3 DNA sequence: TGTGCCAGCAGTCCTTTCCATGGCGCACTGGACACTGAAGCTTTCTTT. Amino acid sequence: CASSPFHGALDTEAFF.

The chain links TRBV6-2 or TRBV6-3 to TRBJ2-1; the match to TRBD1 covers 9 bases. Unmatched junction bases numbered 8, after V lost 6 bases and J lost 5 bases. The CDR3 has 15 amino acids. Germline V gives CDR1 MNHEY, CDR2 SVGEGT. The CDR3 nucleotides read TGTGCCAGCAGAAACCGGGACAGGGTAAACAATGAGCAGTTCTTC. This sequence encodes CASRNRDRVNNEQFF.

The V gene is TRBV29-1, the J gene TRBJ2-7; weak D call: TRBD1 (6 bases). The germline V and J ends were trimmed by 5 bases and 0 bases, with 14 bases remaining between them. Germline CDR1 reads SQVTM; CDR2 reads ANQGSEA. The CDR3 consists of 14 residues. CDR3 sequence (DNA): TGCAGCGTTTGGAAAGACAGGAGCTCCTACGAGCAGTACTTC. This gives the protein CSVWKDRSSYEQYF.

DNA of the CDR3: TGTGCCAGCAGTTGGTCGGGACAGGACTCCTACGAGCAGTACTTC. It codes for CASSWSGQDSYEQYF. V gene TRBV27 combines with J gene TRBJ2-7; 8 bases align to TRBD1. The CDR3 contains 15 residues. Germline loops: CDR1 MNHEY, CDR2 SMNVEV (reference sequence). The V segment lost 4 bases and the J segment 0 bases; nucleotides outside the gene matches: 5.

The chain employs TRBV20-1 and TRBJ2-1, with a possible D match to TRBD2 (5 bases). The CDR3 totals 15 residues. V gave up 1 base and J gave up 3 bases, with 13 bases separating them. Germline-derived CDR1 and CDR2 are DFQATT and SNEGSKA (reference sequence). CDR3 sequence: CSARGGSGFYNEQFF. DNA for the CDR3: TGCAGTGCTAGAGGGGGTTCGGGGTTCTACAATGAGCAGTTCTTC.

V gene TRBV7-8 combines with J gene TRBJ1-3; TRBD1 might be the D (6 bases). Germline CDR1 SGHVS, CDR2 FQNEAQ. V lost 5 bases and J 0 bases, leaving 11 bases between the germline ends. The CDR3 extends over 15 amino acids. CDR3: CASSPDRFSGNTIYF. For the CDR3, the DNA is TGTGCCAGCAGCCCGGACAGATTCTCTGGAAACACCATATATTTT.

Turning to this clonotype: A junction boundary mismatches the germline segment, possibly from a read error. This chain links TRBV20-1 with TRBJ2-1; no firm D call. Germline-derived CDR1 and CDR2 are DFQATT and SNEGSKA (reference sequence). The CDR3 is 15 amino acids. The CDR3 nucleotides are TGCAGTGCGAGAGGCGCCCTGAGCTCCTACAATGAGCAGTTCTTC. This codes for CSARGALSSYNEQFF.

The V and J genes are TRBV4-1 and TRBJ2-5; 9 bases agree with TRBD1. This CDR3 has 17 amino acids. V shed 8 bases, J shed 4 bases, and the junction held 17 bases outside the gene matches. Germline CDR1 and CDR2: MGHRA and YSYEKL. This CDR3 reads CASAGTTGGQERETQYF. DNA of the CDR3: TGCGCCAGCGCAGGAACAACAGGGGGCCAGGAGAGAGAGACCCAGTACTTC.

The V call is TRBV28, the J call TRBJ1-1; TRBD1 agrees at 7 bases. The V and J ends lost 2 bases and 5 bases, in that order; junction bases with no gene match: 8. Germline CDR1 MDHEN, CDR2 SYDVKM. The CDR3 contains 15 residues. CDR3 residues: CASSLIMSGGTEAFF. CDR3 DNA: TGTGCCAGCAGTTTAATAATGTCAGGGGGAACTGAAGCTTTCTTT.

This clonotype was counted at least ten times. The J gene is TRBJ1-2, the V gene TRBV7-2; 9 bases fit TRBD1. The CDR3 length is 14 residues. Trimming at V came to 3 bases and at J to 6 bases, leaving 5 bases not matched to a gene. Germline loops: CDR1 SGHTA, CDR2 FQGNSA. DNA for the CDR3: TGTGCCAGCAGCTTTCGACAGGGGGATCATGGCTACACCTTC. The encoded protein is CASSFRQGDHGYTF.

This clonotype appeared many times. The chain combines TRBV10-3 with TRBJ1-6, with D possibly being TRBD1 (5 bases). This CDR3 is 18 amino acids long. Trimming removed 5 bases from V and 0 bases from J, with 17 bases in between. CDR1 and CDR2 (germline): ENHRY, SYGVKD. CDR3 loop: CAISPGGGRSSYNSPLHF. CDR3 sequence (DNA): TGTGCCATCAGTCCTGGTGGGGGTCGTAGCTCCTATAATTCACCCCTCCACTTT.

The chain carries TRBV7-4 and TRBJ2-1; 9 bases are shared with TRBD2. CDR3 length: 15 residues. The V gene end was trimmed by 3 bases and the J gene end by 7 bases; junction bases not matched to a gene: 7. From germline, CDR1 is SGHVT and CDR2 SQSDAQ. The chain's CDR3 is CASSFSGTSNNEQFF. Here the CDR3 DNA reads TGTGCCAGCAGCTTCTCCGGGACTAGCAATAATGAGCAGTTCTTC.

This clonotype was detected only a few times. The chain recombines TRBV27 with TRBJ1-3, with D uncertain. CDR3 length: 15 residues. The ends were cut back, 0 bases at V and 0 bases at J, with 6 bases in the middle. Germline lookup yields CDR1 MNHEY and CDR2 SMNVEV (reference sequence). CDR3 in DNA: TGTGCCAGCAGTTTATCAACCTACTCTGGAAACACCATATATTTT. Translating gives CASSLSTYSGNTIYF.

At least ten counts were recorded for this clonotype. The chain carries TRBV3-1 and TRBJ1-2; D uncertain. Deletions cut 4 bases from V and 5 bases from J, with 17 bases between. The CDR3 is 15 amino acids. Germline V gene lookup returns CDR1 LGHDT and CDR2 YNNKEL (reference sequence). The CDR3 region has the DNA TGTGCCAGCAGCCCCCCCCTGACGCCGAGGTATGGCTACACCTTC. It encodes CASSPPLTPRYGYTF.

This rearrangement joins TRBV6-2 or TRBV6-3 to TRBJ2-5; a possible D gene is TRBD2 (6 bases). Deletions cut 3 bases from V and 3 bases from J, with 14 bases between. CDR3 size: 15 residues. Germline values: CDR1 MNHEY, CDR2 SVGEGT. CDR3 loop: CASSYLSGVEETQYF. The CDR3 DNA follows: TGTGCCAGCAGTTATCTGTCGGGGGTGGAAGAGACCCAGTACTTC.

Comments on this clonotype: This may be a read error, as it is one base from a much larger clone. V and J are TRBV19 and TRBJ2-2; 8 bases fit TRBD2. The length of the CDR3 is 16 residues. Germline V gives CDR1 LNHDA, CDR2 SQIVND (reference sequence). CDR3 DNA sequence: TGTGTCAGTAGTATAGTCGGGGGGGCGAATTCCGGGGAGCTGTTTTTT. It is translated as CVSSIVGGANSGELFF.